Below, 25 T cell receptor beta chains from the same sample are listed, as sequenced in a study of T-cell reconstitution after alpha-beta-depleted transplantation in children. This sample's TCRbeta library carried unique molecular identifier barcodes. MiXCR was run by TCRdb on the PCR reads, yielding one entry per CDR3 protein. Of about 640,000 distinct CDR3 sequences listed, approximately 16% are singletons. The material was PBMCs from the stem cell graft donor, obtained from the stem cell graft. These receptors were collected from a human donor who donated a stem cell graft to a child with acute myeloid leukemia.

This clonotype was seen more than once but under ten times. The V gene is TRBV4-3, the J gene TRBJ2-7; tentative D call: TRBD2 (6 bases). V was cut by 1 base and J by 3 bases, with 10 bases left in between. Germline CDR1 is LGHNA and CDR2 is YSLEER. The CDR3 consists of 14 residues. This CDR3 reads CASSQVSGDYEQYF. CDR3 nucleotides: TGCGCCAGCAGCCAAGTTTCGGGGGACTACGAGCAGTACTTC.

This clonotype was found many times. The gene calls are TRBV20-1 and TRBJ2-7; D not resolved. Germline CDR1 reads DFQATT; CDR2 reads SNEGSKA (reference sequence). CDR3 length: 13 residues. V gave up 5 bases and J gave up 1 base, with 12 bases separating them. CDR3 region: CSASPEHSYEQYF. CDR3 nucleotides: TGCAGTGCTTCCCCAGAGCATTCCTACGAGCAGTACTTC.

V is TRBV20-1 and J is TRBJ1-2, with 8 positions matching TRBD1. The junction had 6 bases not matched to a gene; V was cut back by 2 bases and J by 7 bases. Germline CDR1 DFQATT, CDR2 SNEGSKA (reference sequence). This CDR3 contains 13 residues. CDR3 residues: CSARPQGALGYTF. As DNA, the CDR3 is TGCAGTGCTAGACCGCAGGGGGCGCTTGGCTACACCTTC.

This clonotype was seen at least ten times. The CDR3 reads CSASTGSDQPQHF. CDR3 in DNA: TGCAGCGCTTCGACAGGATCCGATCAGCCCCAGCATTTT. This chain joins TRBV29-1 and TRBJ1-5; tentative D call: TRBD1 (6 bases). The CDR3 extends over 13 amino acids. The V and J ends lost 7 bases and 5 bases respectively, with 15 bases between them. In germline, CDR1 is SQVTM, CDR2 ANQGSEA.

This clonotype was detected a few times. V gene TRBV7-6 combines with J gene TRBJ1-3; D not certain. The CDR3 has 15 residues. The V and J ends lost 5 bases and 0 bases respectively, with 11 bases between them. CDR1 is SGHVS, CDR2 FNYEAQ, per germline. Here the CDR3 DNA reads TGTGCCAGCAGCACGTCACGGGACTCTGGAAACACCATATATTTT. Its translation: CASSTSRDSGNTIYF.

This clonotype has only one observation. V is TRBV4-1 and J is TRBJ2-7; D is unresolved. The CDR3 covers 15 residues. V was shortened by 0 bases and J by 4 bases, with 13 bases between the two germline ends. Germline lookup yields CDR1 MGHRA and CDR2 YSYEKL. CDR3 in amino acids: CASSQEAGGSYEQYF. CDR3 bases: TGCGCCAGCAGCCAAGAGGCAGGCGGATCATACGAGCAGTACTTC.

This clonotype was found a few times. The chain carries TRBV29-1 and TRBJ2-7; 9 bases line up with TRBD1. This CDR3 contains 12 residues. Losses at the gene ends were 5 bases for V and 5 bases for J; bases not matched to a gene: 4. Per the germline V gene, CDR1 is SQVTM and CDR2 is ANQGSEA. The CDR3 protein is CSVYTGGNEQYV. DNA for the CDR3: TGCAGCGTTTACACAGGGGGCAACGAGCAGTACGTC.

This clonotype came up many times. The rearrangement joins TRBV12-3 or TRBV12-4 to TRBJ1-1, with no clear D. The CDR3 sequence is 11 residues long. Trimming removed 6 bases at V and 6 bases at J, with 8 bases between. As DNA, the CDR3 is TGTGCCAGCAGACAAGACCCTGAAGCTTTCTTT. It encodes CASRQDPEAFF.

To note about this clonotype: This sequence may be a read error, since a much larger clone differs from it by one base. The V gene is TRBV30, the J gene TRBJ1-1, with 7 nucleotides matching TRBD1. Per germline, CDR1 GTSNPN and CDR2 SVGIG (reference sequence). CDR3 length: 12 amino acids. The CDR3 coding sequence is TGTGCCTGGGACAGGGTGAACAGTGAAGCTTTCTTT. Translating it yields CAWDRVNSEAFF.

This clonotype came up a few times. The chain is built from TRBV15 and TRBJ2-2; TRBD1 or TRBD2 may be the D gene (6 bases each). Germline CDR1 and CDR2: LNHNV and YYDKDF (reference sequence). Trimming pared 0 bases from V and 5 bases from J, leaving 13 bases between. The CDR3 length is 16 residues. CDR3 sequence reads: CATSRDQGRKTGELFF. CDR3 DNA sequence: TGTGCCACCAGCAGAGATCAGGGGAGGAAAACCGGGGAGCTGTTTTTT. The full variable domain, rest sourced from reference TRBV15 and TRBJ2-2, is DAMVIQNPRYQVTQFGKPVTLSCSQTLNHNVMYWYQQKSSQAPKLLFHYYDKDFNNEADTPDNFQSRRPNTSFCFLDIRSPGLGDTAMYLCATSRDQGRKTGELFFGEGSRLTVL.

This clonotype was found many times. The genes are TRBV29-1 and TRBJ2-7; D is perhaps TRBD1 or TRBD2 (5 bases each). Trimming shortened V by 6 bases and J by 6 bases, and 12 bases separated the two germline ends. This CDR3 is 11 amino acids long. The germline gives CDR1 SQVTM, CDR2 ANQGSEA. As DNA, the CDR3 is TGCAGCGTCCTCTTGGGACCCGAGCAGTACGTC. Its translation is CSVLLGPEQYV.

This clonotype was seen at least ten times. The J gene is TRBJ2-1, the V gene TRBV7-3, with TRBD2 as a possible D gene (6 bases). V was shortened by 5 bases and J by 4 bases, with 15 bases between the two germline ends. The CDR3 runs 15 residues. Germline V gene data show CDR1 as SGHTA and CDR2 as FQGTGA. In DNA form, the CDR3 reads TGTGCCAGCAGCCGACTAGTGGGGAGGTACAATGAGCAGTTCTTC. Translation gives CASSRLVGRYNEQFF.

This clonotype was detected a few times. The chain links TRBV7-2 to TRBJ2-3; D gene uncertain. The germline V and J ends were trimmed by 1 base and 8 bases, with 10 bases remaining between them. The germline CDR1 and CDR2 sequences are SGHTA and FQGNSA. This CDR3 has 13 residues. CDR3 protein: CASSLGDGGTQYF. The CDR3 bases are TGTGCCAGCAGCTTAGGGGATGGCGGTACGCAGTATTTT.

This clonotype was seen many times. V is TRBV12-3 or TRBV12-4 and J is TRBJ2-7, with TRBD2 matching over 8 bases. V lost 6 bases, J lost 2 bases, and 6 bases stayed unmatched. The length of the CDR3 is 14 residues. The CDR3 region is CASSRGGSAYEQYF. In DNA, the CDR3 is TGTGCCAGCAGCCGCGGGGGGTCGGCCTACGAGCAGTACTTC.

V is TRBV4-1 and J is TRBJ1-5; a possible D gene is TRBD1 (5 bases). This CDR3 region has 16 residues. Germline-derived CDR1 and CDR2 are MGHRA and YSYEKL. With 4 bases removed from V and 3 bases from J, the gap between germline ends came to 16 bases. The CDR3 nucleotides read TGCGCCAGCAGCCCAAACAGGTGGGGGTCCAATCAGCCCCAGCATTTT. This encodes CASSPNRWGSNQPQHF.

This clonotype has only a few counts. V usage is TRBV5-1 and J usage is TRBJ2-1; 9 nucleotides agree with TRBD1. CDR1 and CDR2 from the germline V gene are SGHRS and YFSETQ. The CDR3 is 14 residues long. The V segment lost 4 bases and the J segment 9 bases; nucleotides outside the gene matches: 8. This chain's CDR3 is CASSPGQGFGEQFF. CDR3 DNA: TGCGCCAGCAGCCCGGGACAGGGTTTTGGTGAGCAGTTCTTC.

This clonotype was found many times. V usage is TRBV10-3 and J usage is TRBJ2-3; 9 bases match TRBD2. This CDR3 contains 15 residues. V lost 2 bases and J lost 6; bases outside the gene matches: 6. In germline, CDR1 is ENHRY, CDR2 SYGVKD. This chain's CDR3 is CAISEGLAGTDTQYF. CDR3 in DNA: TGTGCCATCAGTGAGGGGCTAGCGGGGACCGATACGCAGTATTTT.

This clonotype was observed a few times. The rearrangement links TRBV20-1 to TRBJ2-3; weak D call: TRBD1 (5 bases). V was shortened by 4 bases and J by 0 bases, with 11 bases between the two germline ends. This CDR3 has 14 residues. Per germline, CDR1 DFQATT and CDR2 SNEGSKA (reference sequence). CDR3 DNA sequence: TGCAGTGCTAATACAGGAGATAGCACAGATACGCAGTATTTT. Translating gives CSANTGDSTDTQYF.

This clonotype was seen only a few times. The V and J genes are TRBV20-1 and TRBJ1-5; D is perhaps TRBD1 (6 bases). The V and J ends lost 1 base and 7 bases respectively, with 14 bases between them. The CDR3 spans 14 residues. The germline V gene has CDR1 DFQATT and CDR2 SNEGSKA (reference sequence). This CDR3 is CSARAEGGRQPQHF. The CDR3 region has the DNA TGCAGTGCTAGAGCGGAGGGGGGGCGACAGCCCCAGCATTTT.

This clonotype was seen a handful of times. DNA of the CDR3: TGCAGTGCTAGAGAGGGAGCGGGGGCCCCCTACACCGGGGAGCTGTTTTTT. This gives the protein CSAREGAGAPYTGELFF. This chain joins TRBV20-1 and TRBJ2-2, with 8 bases lining up with TRBD2. CDR3 length: 17 amino acids. The junction had 9 bases not matched to a gene; V was cut back by 0 bases and J by 3 bases. Germline loops: CDR1 DFQATT, CDR2 SNEGSKA (reference sequence).

The chain has TRBV5-5 and TRBJ2-3; maybe TRBD2 (5 bases). Trimming removed 1 base at V and 5 bases at J, with 14 bases between. This CDR3 comprises 15 residues. Germline values: CDR1 SGHKS, CDR2 YYEKEE (reference sequence). The CDR3 DNA follows: TGTGCCAGCAGCTTGTTCCTGGGAGTGGGAGATACGCAGTATTTT. Protein product: CASSLFLGVGDTQYF.

This sequence joins TRBV5-1 and TRBJ2-5; D remains ambiguous. Trimming cost V 0 bases and J 3 bases, with 15 bases left between them. Per the germline V gene, CDR1 is SGHRS and CDR2 is YFSETQ. CDR3 length: 16 amino acids. The CDR3 DNA sequence: TGCGCCAGCAGCTTGGCCCTTTTGGGTGCCGAAGAGACCCAGTACTTC. Amino acid sequence: CASSLALLGAEETQYF.

The CDR3 protein is CASSRDRNSYGYTF. CDR3 DNA: TGCGCCAGCAGCCGCGACAGAAACTCGTATGGCTACACCTTC. This chain links TRBV5-1 with TRBJ1-2, with D possibly being TRBD1 (5 bases). From germline, CDR1 is SGHRS and CDR2 YFSETQ. Trimming left V 4 bases short and J 5 bases short, with 15 bases between. The CDR3 spans 14 residues.

This clonotype came up many times. The chain recombines TRBV29-1 with TRBJ1-6; 8 bases fit TRBD1. The CDR3 is 13 residues long. The V and J ends lost 7 bases and 7 bases, in that order; junction bases with no gene match: 6. From germline, CDR1 is SQVTM and CDR2 ANQGSEA. The CDR3 bases are TGCAGCGCCAGGGGGCCGATGAATTCACCCCTCCACTTT. The encoded protein is CSARGPMNSPLHF.

This clonotype was detected many times. J is TRBJ2-7 and V is TRBV6-5; D is ambiguous. Germline CDR1 is MNHEY and CDR2 is SVGAGI. This CDR3 is built from 11 residues. The V end was cut by 2 bases, the J end by 3 bases, with 2 bases between. In DNA form, the CDR3 reads TGTGCCAGCAGTTACGTCTACGAGCAGTACGTC. It translates to CASSYVYEQYV.